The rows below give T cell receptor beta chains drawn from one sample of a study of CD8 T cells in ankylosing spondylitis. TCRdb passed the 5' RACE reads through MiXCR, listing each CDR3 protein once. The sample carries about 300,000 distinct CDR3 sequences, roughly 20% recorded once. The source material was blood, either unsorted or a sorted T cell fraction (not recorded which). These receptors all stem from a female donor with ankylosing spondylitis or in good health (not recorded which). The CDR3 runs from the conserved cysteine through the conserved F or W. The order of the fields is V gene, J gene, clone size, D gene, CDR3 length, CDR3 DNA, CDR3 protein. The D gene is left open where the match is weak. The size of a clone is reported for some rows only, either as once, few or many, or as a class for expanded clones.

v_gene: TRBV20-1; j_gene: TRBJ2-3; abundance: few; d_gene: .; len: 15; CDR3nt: TGCAGTGCTAGGGCCTTTAGCGTACCAGGGGATACGCAGTATTTT; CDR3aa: CSARAFSVPGDTQYF
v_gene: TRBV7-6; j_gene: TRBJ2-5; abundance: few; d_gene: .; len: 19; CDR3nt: TGTGCCAGCAGCTTAGCGCAGGGGCGCTATTCCTCTCCGCAAGAGACCCAGTACTTC; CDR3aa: CASSLAQGRYSSPQETQYF
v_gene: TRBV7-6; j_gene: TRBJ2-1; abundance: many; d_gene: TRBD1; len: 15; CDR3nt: TGTGCCAGCAGCCGGACAGGGTCCTCCTACAATGAGCAGTTCTTC; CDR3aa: CASSRTGSSYNEQFF
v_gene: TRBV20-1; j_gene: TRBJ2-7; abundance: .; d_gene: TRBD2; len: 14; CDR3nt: TGCAGTGCCAAGAGCGGGAGGGCCGTCTACGAGCAGTACTTC; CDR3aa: CSAKSGRAVYEQYF
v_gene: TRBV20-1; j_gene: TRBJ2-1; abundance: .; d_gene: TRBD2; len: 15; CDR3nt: TGCAGTGCTAGGCTAAAGCGGGATAGGTACAATGAGCAGTTCTTC; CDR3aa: CSARLKRDRYNEQFF
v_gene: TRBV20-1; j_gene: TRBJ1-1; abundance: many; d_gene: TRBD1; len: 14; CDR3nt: TGCAGTGCTAGAGATGGGACAGCGAACACTGAAGCTTTCTTT; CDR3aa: CSARDGTANTEAFF
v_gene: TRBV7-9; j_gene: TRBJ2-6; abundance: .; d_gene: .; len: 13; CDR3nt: TGTGCCAGCAGCTTGGGCTTGGCCAACGTCCTGACTTTC; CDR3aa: CASSLGLANVLTF
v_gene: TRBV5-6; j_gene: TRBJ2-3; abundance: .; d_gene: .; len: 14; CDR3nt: TGTGCCAGCAGCCCTCGGCTAGAGGCAGATACGCAGTATTTT; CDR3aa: CASSPRLEADTQYF
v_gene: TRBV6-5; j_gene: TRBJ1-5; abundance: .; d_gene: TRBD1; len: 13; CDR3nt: TGTGCCAGCAGTTACAGGGGGCCTCAGCCCCAGCATTTT; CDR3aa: CASSYRGPQPQHF
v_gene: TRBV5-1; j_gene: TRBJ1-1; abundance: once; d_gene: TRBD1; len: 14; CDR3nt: TGCGCCAGCACAGGACAGGGTGATGACACTGAAGCTTTCTTT; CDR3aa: CASTGQGDDTEAFF
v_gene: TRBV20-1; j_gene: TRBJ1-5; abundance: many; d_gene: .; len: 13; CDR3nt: TGCAGTGCTAGAGAAGGGGGCAATCAGCCCCAGCATTTT; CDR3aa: CSAREGGNQPQHF
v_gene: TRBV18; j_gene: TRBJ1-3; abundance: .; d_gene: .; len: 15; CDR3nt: TGTGCCAGCTCCCCTGGGGCAAGCGGCGGCAACACCATATATTTT; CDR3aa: CASSPGASGGNTIYF
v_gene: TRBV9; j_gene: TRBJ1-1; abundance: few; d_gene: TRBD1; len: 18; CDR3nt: TGTGCCAGCAGCGTAGCTACTGGGGGAGGACAGGAGAACACTGAAGCTTTCTTT; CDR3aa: CASSVATGGGQENTEAFF
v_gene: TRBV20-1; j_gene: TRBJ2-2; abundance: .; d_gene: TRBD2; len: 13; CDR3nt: TGCAGTGCTTGGACTAGCGGGCCCGGGGAGCTGTTTTTT; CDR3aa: CSAWTSGPGELFF
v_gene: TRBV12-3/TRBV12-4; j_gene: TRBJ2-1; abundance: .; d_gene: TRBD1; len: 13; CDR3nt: TGTGCCAGCTCCAATCAGGGGGTTGGTGAGCAGTTCTTC; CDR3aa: CASSNQGVGEQFF
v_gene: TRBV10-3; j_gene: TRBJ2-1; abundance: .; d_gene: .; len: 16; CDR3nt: TGTGCCATCATGCAGAAAGTCCTTAGCGGAAACAATGAGCAGTTCTTC; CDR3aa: CAIMQKVLSGNNEQFF
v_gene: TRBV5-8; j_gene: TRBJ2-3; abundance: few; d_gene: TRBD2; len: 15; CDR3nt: TGTGCCAGCAGCTTGGAGGCGGGGGTAGGAGATACGCAGTATTTT; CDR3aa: CASSLEAGVGDTQYF
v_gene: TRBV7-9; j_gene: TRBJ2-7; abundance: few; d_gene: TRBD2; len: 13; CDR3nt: TGTGCCAGTTCGACTAGCGGATCCTACGAGCAGTACTTC; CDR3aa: CASSTSGSYEQYF
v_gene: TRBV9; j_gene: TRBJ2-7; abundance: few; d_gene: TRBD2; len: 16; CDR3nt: TGTGCCAGCAGCGATAGACCGAGCGGGAGTGGGGACGAGCAGTACTTC; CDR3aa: CASSDRPSGSGDEQYF
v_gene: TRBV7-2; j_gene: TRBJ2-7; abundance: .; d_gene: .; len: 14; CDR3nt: TGTGCCAGCAGCTTAAGTCAGGTCTCCTACGAGCAGTACTTC; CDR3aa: CASSLSQVSYEQYF
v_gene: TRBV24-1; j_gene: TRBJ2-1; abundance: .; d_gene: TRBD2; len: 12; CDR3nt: TGTGCCACCAGCTGGGGAGGGCATGAGCAGTTCTTC; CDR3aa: CATSWGGHEQFF
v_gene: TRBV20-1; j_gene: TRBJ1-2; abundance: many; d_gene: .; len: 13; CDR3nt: TGCAGTGCCATGCGACCCAACAGGGATGGCTACACCTTC; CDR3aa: CSAMRPNRDGYTF
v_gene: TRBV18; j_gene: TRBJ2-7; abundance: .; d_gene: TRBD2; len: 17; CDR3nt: TGTGCCAGCTCACCACCCGCCCCTCTAGCGGGAGCCTACGAGCAGTACTTC; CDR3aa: CASSPPAPLAGAYEQYF
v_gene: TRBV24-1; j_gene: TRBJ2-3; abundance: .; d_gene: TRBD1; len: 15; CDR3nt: TGTGCCACCAGTGATACGGGACAGGGTGCAGATACGCAGTATTTT; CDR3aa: CATSDTGQGADTQYF